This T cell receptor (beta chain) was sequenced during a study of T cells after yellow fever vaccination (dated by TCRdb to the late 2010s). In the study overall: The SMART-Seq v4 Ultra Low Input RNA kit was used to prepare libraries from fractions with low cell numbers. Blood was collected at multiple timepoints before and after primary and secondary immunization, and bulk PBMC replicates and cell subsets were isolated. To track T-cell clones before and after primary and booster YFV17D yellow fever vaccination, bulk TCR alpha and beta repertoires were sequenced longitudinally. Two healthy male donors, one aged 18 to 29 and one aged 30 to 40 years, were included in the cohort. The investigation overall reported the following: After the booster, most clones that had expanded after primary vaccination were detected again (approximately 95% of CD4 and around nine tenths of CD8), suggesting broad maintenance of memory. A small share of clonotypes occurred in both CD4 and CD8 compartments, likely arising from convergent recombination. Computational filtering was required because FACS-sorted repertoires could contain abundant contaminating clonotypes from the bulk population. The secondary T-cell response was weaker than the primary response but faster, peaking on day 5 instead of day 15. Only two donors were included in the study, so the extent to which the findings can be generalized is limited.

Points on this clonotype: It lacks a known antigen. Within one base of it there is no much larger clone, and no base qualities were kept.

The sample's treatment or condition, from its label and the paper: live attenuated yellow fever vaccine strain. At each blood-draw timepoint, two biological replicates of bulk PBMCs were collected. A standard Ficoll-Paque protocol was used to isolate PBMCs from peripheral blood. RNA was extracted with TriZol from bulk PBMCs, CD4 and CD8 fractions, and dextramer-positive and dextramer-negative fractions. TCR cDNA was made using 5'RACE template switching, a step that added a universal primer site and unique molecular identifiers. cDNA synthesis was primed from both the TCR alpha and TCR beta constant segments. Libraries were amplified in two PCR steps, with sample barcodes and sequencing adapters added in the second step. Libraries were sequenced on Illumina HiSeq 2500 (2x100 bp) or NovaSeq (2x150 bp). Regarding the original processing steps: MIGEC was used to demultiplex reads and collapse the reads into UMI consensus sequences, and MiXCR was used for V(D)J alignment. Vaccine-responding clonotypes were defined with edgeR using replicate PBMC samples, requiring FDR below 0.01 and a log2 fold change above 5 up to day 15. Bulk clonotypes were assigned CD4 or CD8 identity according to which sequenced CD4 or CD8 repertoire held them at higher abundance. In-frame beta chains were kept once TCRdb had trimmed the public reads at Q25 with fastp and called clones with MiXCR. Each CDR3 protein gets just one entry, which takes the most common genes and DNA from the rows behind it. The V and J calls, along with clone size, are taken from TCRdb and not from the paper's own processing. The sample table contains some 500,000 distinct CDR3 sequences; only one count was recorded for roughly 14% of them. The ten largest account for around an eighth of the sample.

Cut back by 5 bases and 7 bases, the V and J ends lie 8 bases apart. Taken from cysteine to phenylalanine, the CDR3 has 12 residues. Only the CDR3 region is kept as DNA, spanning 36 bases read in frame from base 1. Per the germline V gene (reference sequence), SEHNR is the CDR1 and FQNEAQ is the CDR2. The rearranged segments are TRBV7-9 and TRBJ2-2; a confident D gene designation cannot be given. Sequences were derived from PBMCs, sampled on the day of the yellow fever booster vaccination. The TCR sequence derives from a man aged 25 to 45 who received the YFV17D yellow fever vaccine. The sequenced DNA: TGTGCCAGCAGCCCACTACTCGGGGAGCTGTTTTTT. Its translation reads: CASSPLLGELFF.